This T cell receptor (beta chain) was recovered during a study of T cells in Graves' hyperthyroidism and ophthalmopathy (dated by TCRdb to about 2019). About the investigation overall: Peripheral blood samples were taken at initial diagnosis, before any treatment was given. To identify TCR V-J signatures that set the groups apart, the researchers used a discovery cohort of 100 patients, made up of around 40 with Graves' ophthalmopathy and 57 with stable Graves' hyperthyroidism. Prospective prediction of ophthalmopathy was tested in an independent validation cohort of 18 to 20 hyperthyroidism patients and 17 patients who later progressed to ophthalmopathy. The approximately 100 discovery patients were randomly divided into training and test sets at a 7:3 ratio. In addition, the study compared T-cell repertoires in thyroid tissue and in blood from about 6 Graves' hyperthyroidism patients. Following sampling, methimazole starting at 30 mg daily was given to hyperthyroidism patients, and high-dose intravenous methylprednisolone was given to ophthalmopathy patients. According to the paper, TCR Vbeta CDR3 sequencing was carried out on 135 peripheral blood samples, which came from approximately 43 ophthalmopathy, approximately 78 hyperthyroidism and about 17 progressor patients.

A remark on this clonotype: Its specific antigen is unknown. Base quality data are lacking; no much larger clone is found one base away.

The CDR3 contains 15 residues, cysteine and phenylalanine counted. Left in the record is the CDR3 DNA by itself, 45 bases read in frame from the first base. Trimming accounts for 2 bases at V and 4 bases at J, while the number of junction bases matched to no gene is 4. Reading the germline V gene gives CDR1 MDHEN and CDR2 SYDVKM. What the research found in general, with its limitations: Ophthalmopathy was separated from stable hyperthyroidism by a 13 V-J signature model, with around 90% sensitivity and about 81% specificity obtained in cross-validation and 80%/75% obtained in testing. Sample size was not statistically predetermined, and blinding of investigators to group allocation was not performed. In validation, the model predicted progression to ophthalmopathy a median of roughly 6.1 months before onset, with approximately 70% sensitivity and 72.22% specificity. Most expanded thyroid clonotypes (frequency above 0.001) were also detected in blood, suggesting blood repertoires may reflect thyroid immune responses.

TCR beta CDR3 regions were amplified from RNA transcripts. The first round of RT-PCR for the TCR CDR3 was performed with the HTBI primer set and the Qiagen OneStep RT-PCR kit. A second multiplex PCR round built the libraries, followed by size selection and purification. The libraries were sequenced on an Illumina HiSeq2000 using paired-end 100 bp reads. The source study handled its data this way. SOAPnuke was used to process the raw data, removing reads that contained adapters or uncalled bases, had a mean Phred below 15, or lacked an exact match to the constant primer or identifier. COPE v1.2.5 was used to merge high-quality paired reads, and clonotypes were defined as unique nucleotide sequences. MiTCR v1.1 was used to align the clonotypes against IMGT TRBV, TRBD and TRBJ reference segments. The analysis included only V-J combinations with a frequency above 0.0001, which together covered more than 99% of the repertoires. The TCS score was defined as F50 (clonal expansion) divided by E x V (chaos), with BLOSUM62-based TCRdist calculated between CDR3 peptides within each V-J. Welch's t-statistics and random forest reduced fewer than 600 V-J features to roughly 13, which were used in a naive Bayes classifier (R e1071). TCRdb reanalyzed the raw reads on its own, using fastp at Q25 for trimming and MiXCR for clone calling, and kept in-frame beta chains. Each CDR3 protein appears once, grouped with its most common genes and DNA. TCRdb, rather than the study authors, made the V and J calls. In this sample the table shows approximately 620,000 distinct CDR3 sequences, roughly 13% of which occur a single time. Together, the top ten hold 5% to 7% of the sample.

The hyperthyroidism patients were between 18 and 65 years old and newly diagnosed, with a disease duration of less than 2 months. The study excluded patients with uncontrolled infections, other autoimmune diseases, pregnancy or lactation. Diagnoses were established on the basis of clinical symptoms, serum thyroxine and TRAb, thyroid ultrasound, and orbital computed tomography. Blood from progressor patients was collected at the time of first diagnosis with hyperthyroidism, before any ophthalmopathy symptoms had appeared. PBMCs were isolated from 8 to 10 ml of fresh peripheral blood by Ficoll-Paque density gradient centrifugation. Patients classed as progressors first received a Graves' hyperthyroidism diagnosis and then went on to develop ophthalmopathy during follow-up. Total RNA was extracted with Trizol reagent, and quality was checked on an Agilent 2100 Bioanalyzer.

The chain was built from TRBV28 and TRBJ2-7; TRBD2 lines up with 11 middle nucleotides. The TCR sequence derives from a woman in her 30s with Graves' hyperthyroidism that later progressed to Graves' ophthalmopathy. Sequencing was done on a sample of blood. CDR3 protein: CASSLGLAGWYEQYF. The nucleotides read TGTGCCAGCAGTTTAGGACTAGCGGGCTGGTACGAGCAGTACTTC.